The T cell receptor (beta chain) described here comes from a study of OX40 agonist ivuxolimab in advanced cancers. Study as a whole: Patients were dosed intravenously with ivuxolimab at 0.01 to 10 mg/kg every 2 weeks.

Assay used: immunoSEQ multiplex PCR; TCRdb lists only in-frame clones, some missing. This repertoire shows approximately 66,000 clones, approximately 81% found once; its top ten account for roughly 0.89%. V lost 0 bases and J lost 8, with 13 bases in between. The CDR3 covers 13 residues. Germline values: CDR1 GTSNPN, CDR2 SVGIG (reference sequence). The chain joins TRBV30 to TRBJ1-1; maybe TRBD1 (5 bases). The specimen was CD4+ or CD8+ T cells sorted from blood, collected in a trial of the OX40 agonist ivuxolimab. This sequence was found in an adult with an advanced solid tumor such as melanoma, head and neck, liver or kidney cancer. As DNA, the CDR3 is TGTGCCTGGAGTGTATCTGGGGCGGTGGAAGCTTTCTTT. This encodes CAWSVSGAVEAFF.